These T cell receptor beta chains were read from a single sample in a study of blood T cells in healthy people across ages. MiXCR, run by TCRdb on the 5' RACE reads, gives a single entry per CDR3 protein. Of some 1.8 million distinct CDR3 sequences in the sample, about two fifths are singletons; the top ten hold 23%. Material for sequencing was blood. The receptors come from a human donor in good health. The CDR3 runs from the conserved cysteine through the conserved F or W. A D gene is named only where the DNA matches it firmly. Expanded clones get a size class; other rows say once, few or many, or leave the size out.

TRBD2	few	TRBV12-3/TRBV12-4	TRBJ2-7	TGTGCCAGCAGTCTAGCGGGGAATCACGAGCAGTACTTC	CASSLAGNHEQYF
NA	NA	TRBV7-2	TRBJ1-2	TGTGCCAGCAGCTCGGGCCAGTCGGGTATTTATGGCTACACCTTC	CASSSGQSGIYGYTF
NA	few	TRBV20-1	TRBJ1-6	TGCAGTGCTAGGGATCTCTCCTATAATTCACCCCTCCACTTT	CSARDLSYNSPLHF
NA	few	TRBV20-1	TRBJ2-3	TGCAGTGCAGGCCTATTTGTCATTACCTACACAGATACGCAGTATTTT	CSAGLFVITYTDTQYF
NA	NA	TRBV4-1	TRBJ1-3	TGCGCCAGCAGCCAGCCGACAGGCTCTGGAAACACCATATATTTT	CASSQPTGSGNTIYF
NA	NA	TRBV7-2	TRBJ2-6	TGTGCCAGCAGCTTCGACAACAGTGGGGCCAACGTCCTGACTTTC	CASSFDNSGANVLTF
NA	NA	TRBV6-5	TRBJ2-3	TGTGCCAGCAGTTGGGACGTTGGAGATACGCAGTATTTT	CASSWDVGDTQYF
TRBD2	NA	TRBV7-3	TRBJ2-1	TGTGCCAGCAGCCCGGGACTAGCGGCTAGCTCCTACAATGAGCAGTTCTTC	CASSPGLAASSYNEQFF
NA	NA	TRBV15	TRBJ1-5	TGTGCCACCAGCCTGGGGTCTTCCAATCAGCCCCAGCATTTT	CATSLGSSNQPQHF
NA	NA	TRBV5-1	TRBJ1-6	TGCGCCAGCAGCTTGGAAAACTATAATTCACCCCTCCACTTT	CASSLENYNSPLHF
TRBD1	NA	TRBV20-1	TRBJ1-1	TGCAGTGCCCAGGTTGACAGGGGTTACACTGAAGCTTTCTTT	CSAQVDRGYTEAFF
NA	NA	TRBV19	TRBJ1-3	TGTGCCAGTAGGCATCGGGGGGCTGACGGAAACACCATATATTTT	CASRHRGADGNTIYF
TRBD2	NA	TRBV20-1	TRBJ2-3	TGCAGTGCTAAGAGGACTAGCGGGACCACAGATACGCAGTATTTT	CSAKRTSGTTDTQYF
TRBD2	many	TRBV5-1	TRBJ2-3	TGTGCCAGCAGTCCTAGCGGGGCAAGCACAGATACGCAGTATTTT	CASSPSGASTDTQYF
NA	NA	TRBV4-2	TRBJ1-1	TGTGCCAGCAGCCAAGTTGAGCTTGGAGGGAGTGAAGCTTTCTTT	CASSQVELGGSEAFF
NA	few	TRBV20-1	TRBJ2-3	TGCAGTGTCGAGAGGGGACCTACTATAACAGATACGCAGTATTTT	CSVERGPTITDTQYF
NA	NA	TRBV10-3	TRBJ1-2	TGTGCCATCAGTGAAGGAGATACCTATGGCTACACCTTC	CAISEGDTYGYTF
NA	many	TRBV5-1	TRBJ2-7	TGTGCCAGCAGTTTGGGGGACACCTCCTACGAGCAGTACTTC	CASSLGDTSYEQYF
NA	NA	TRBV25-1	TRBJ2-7	TGTGCCAGCAGTGCTCGGACAGTTCCCTACGAGCAGTACTTC	CASSARTVPYEQYF
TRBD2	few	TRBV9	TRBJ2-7	TGTGCCAGCAGCGTAGTAGCGGGGAGCTCCTACGAGCAGTACTTC	CASSVVAGSSYEQYF
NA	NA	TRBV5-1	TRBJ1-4	TGCGCCAGCAGCTTGTTTCCAGAGAGTGATGAAAAACTGTTTTTT	CASSLFPESDEKLFF
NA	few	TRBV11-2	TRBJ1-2	TGTGCCAGCAGCTTAGAGAATCGGAACTATGGCTACACCTTC	CASSLENRNYGYTF
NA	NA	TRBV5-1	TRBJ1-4	TGCGCCAGCAGCCCTTGGGGGCAGGGGTATGGTGAAAAACTGTTTTTT	CASSPWGQGYGEKLFF
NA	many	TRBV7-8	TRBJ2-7	TGTGCCAGCAGCTTAGCGGCTAACTCCTACGAGCAGTACTTC	CASSLAANSYEQYF
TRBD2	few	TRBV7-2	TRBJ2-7	TGTGCCAGCAGCTTAGCCCTAGGGGGCGGGGGGGACGAGCAGTACTTC	CASSLALGGGGDEQYF
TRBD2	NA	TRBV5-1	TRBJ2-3	TGCGCCAGCAGCCTAGGGACTAGCGTTTCAGATACGCAGTATTTT	CASSLGTSVSDTQYF
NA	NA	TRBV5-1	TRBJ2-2	TGCGCCAGCAGCGTGTTACCGGGACTCAGGGTCGGGGAGCGGTTTTTT	CASSVLPGLRVGERFF
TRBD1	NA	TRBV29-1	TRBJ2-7	TGCAGCGCCTACAGGGGAGAACCCACGGGGGAGCAGTACTTC	CSAYRGEPTGEQYF
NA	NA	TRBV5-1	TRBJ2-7	TGCGCCAGCAGCCAGGGGTGGTTGGGCGAGCAGTACTTC	CASSQGWLGEQYF
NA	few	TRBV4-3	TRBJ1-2	TGCGCCAGCAGACAGACCGAAACCTATGGCTACACCTTC	CASRQTETYGYTF
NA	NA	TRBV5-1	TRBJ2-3	TGCGCCAGCAGCTTAGGCAGGAATCCTATTCCTAGCACAGATACGCAGTATTTT	CASSLGRNPIPSTDTQYF
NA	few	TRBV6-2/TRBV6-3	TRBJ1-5	TGTGCCAGCAGAGCCTGGGGGGCTGGGAATCAGCCCCAGCATTTT	CASRAWGAGNQPQHF
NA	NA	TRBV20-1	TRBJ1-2	TGCAGTGCTAGTGGTGGCAGGGCTAACTATGGCTACACCTTC	CSASGGRANYGYTF
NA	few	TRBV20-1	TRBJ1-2	TGCAGTGAGGGCCTTGGTCTCGGTGGCTACACCTTC	CSEGLGLGGYTF
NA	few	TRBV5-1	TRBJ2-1	TGCGCCAGCAGCTACTATAGCGAGGAGCAGTTCTTC	CASSYYSEEQFF
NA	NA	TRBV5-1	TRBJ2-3	TGCGCCAGCAGACGAATAGAAAGAGATACGCAGTATTTT	CASRRIERDTQYF
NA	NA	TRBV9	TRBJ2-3	TGTGCCAGCAGCGTAGGTCTAGCCTTCACAGATACGCAGTATTTT	CASSVGLAFTDTQYF
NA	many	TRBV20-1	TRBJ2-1	TGCAGTGCAGGGGGTTCCTACAATGAGCAGTTCTTC	CSAGGSYNEQFF
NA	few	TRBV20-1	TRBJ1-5	TGCAGTGCTAGAGATCAACAGGTCTTGAGCAATCAGCCCCAGCATTTT	CSARDQQVLSNQPQHF
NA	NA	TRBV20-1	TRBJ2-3	TGCAGTGCTAGAGGGGAAGCCAGCACAGATACGCAGTATTTT	CSARGEASTDTQYF
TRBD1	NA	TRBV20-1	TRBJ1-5	TGCAGTGCTAGAGGGACAGGGGTGAATCGGCCCCAGCATTTT	CSARGTGVNRPQHF
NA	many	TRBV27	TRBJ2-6	TGTGCCAGCAGCCAGGGAATCTCAGCTGGGGCCAACGTCCTGACTTTC	CASSQGISAGANVLTF
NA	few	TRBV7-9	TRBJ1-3	TGTGCCAGCAGCCCGCATCGTTCGAGGGGAAACACCATATATTTT	CASSPHRSRGNTIYF
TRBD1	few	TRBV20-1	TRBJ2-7	TGCAGTGCTAGTGCCGGGACAGGGGTCTACGAGCAGTACTTC	CSASAGTGVYEQYF